This is a list of T cell receptor beta chains from one sample in a study of cytomegalovirus exposure and HLA in healthy donors. Profiled with immunoSEQ multiplex PCR; TCRdb holds only in-frame clones, not every one. The sample contains over 140,000 clones, 70% to 85% of which appear only once. Sequencing used PBMCs. All receptors come from a man aged 25 to 40 in good health and CMV-seropositive. Each CDR3 is given with its conserved first and last residue. A D gene is named only where the DNA matches it firmly. For some rows the clone size is stated as once, few or many, or as a class when expanded; others skip it.

d_call,v_call,j_call,clone_size,cdr3_aa,cdr3_nt
NA,TRBV19,TRBJ2-3,NA,CASSTQALRRADTQYF,TGTGCCAGTAGTACCCAAGCGCTTAGACGGGCAGATACGCAGTATTTT
NA,TRBV2,TRBJ1-1,once,CASIRGDNTEAFF,TGTGCCAGCATACGGGGGGACAACACTGAAGCTTTCTTT
TRBD1,TRBV5-1,TRBJ1-4,NA,CASSKQGVFANEKLFF,TGCGCCAGCAGTAAGCAGGGGGTGTTTGCCAATGAAAAACTGTTTTTT
TRBD2,TRBV5-1,TRBJ2-3,NA,CASFSGTSGDTQYF,TGCGCCAGCTTCTCCGGGACTAGCGGGGATACGCAGTATTTT
TRBD2,TRBV19,TRBJ2-5,few,CASSIGGLVQETQYF,TGTGCCAGTAGTATCGGGGGACTAGTACAAGAGACCCAGTACTTC
TRBD1,TRBV14,TRBJ2-1,NA,CASSGRDRGSLYYNEQFF,TGTGCCAGCAGCGGCCGGGACAGGGGGAGTTTATATTACAATGAGCAGTTCTTC
NA,TRBV5-1,TRBJ1-6,NA,CASSGAPNGNSPLHF,TGCGCCAGCAGCGGGGCCCCGAATGGTAATTCACCCCTCCACTTT
NA,TRBV28,TRBJ1-2,NA,CASSSQGNSGYTF,TGTGCCAGCAGTTCCCAGGGGAATTCGGGCTACACCTTC
NA,TRBV18,TRBJ1-1,once,CASSPSQGSEAFF,TGTGCCAGCTCACCTTCACAGGGAAGTGAAGCTTTCTTT
NA,TRBV28,TRBJ2-7,NA,CASSFGMGEASYEQYF,TGTGCCAGCAGTTTTGGTATGGGGGAGGCCTCCTACGAGCAGTACTTC
NA,TRBV11-2,TRBJ2-7,NA,CASSLVPREQYF,TGTGCCAGCAGCCTAGTTCCCCGCGAGCAGTACTTC
NA,TRBV28,TRBJ2-7,once,CASSPPSDIPYEQYF,TGTGCCAGCAGTCCCCCATCCGACATACCCTACGAGCAGTACTTC
NA,TRBV5-1,TRBJ2-5,NA,CASSIQETQYF,TGCGCCAGCAGTATCCAAGAGACCCAGTACTTC
NA,TRBV7-2,TRBJ1-5,NA,CASSLRQISNQPQHF,TGTGCCAGCAGCTTAAGACAAATTAGCAATCAGCCCCAGCATTTT
NA,TRBV18,TRBJ1-1,NA,CASSPQGQNTEAFF,TGTGCCAGCTCACCACAGGGGCAGAACACTGAAGCTTTCTTT
NA,TRBV5-6,TRBJ2-3,NA,CASSNGVSTDTQYF,TGTGCCAGCAGCAACGGGGTTAGCACAGATACGCAGTATTTT
NA,TRBV11-3,TRBJ2-1,NA,CASSLDGWADNEQFF,TGTGCCAGCAGCTTAGACGGTTGGGCAGACAATGAGCAGTTCTTC
NA,TRBV9,TRBJ1-2,NA,CASSRLDHYGYTF,TGTGCCAGCTCGAGACTGGATCACTATGGCTACACCTTC
TRBD1,TRBV2,TRBJ1-3,NA,CASRKQGASGNTIYF,TGTGCCAGCAGGAAACAGGGGGCGTCTGGAAACACCATATATTTT
TRBD2,TRBV30,TRBJ2-7,NA,CAWKGTSSYEQYF,TGTGCCTGGAAGGGGACTAGCTCCTACGAGCAGTACTTC
NA,TRBV7-2,TRBJ1-4,NA,CASSLVGVRNEKLFF,TGTGCCAGCAGCTTAGTGGGAGTTAGAAATGAAAAACTGTTTTTT
NA,TRBV7-9,TRBJ2-5,NA,CASSFGETQYF,TGTGCCAGCAGCTTCGGGGAGACCCAGTACTTC
NA,TRBV5-6,TRBJ2-1,few,CASSLTGGYNEQFF,TGTGCCAGCAGCTTGACAGGCGGCTACAATGAGCAGTTCTTC
NA,TRBV28,TRBJ2-2,NA,CASRMGQNTGELFF,TGTGCCAGCAGGATGGGGCAGAACACCGGGGAGCTGTTTTTT
NA,TRBV4-2,TRBJ2-7,NA,CASSYDDVSYEQYF,TGTGCCAGCAGCTACGATGATGTGAGTTACGAGCAGTACTTC
NA,TRBV7-9,TRBJ1-1,few,CASSPSPTEAFF,TGTGCCAGCAGCCCTAGTCCCACTGAAGCTTTCTTT
TRBD2,TRBV7-9,TRBJ2-7,NA,CASSLVGLAGEQYF,TGTGCCAGCAGCTTAGTTGGACTAGCAGGCGAGCAGTACTTC
TRBD1,TRBV11-2,TRBJ2-7,once,CASSQGQGREQYF,TGTGCCAGCAGCCAGGGACAGGGTCGAGAGCAGTACTTC
NA,TRBV28,TRBJ2-5,NA,CASSLGGQRKETQYF,TGTGCCAGCAGCTTAGGGGGACAACGAAAAGAGACCCAGTACTTC
NA,TRBV7-2,TRBJ2-2,NA,CASSLRDTKTGELFF,TGTGCCAGCAGCCTCCGGGACACAAAAACCGGGGAGCTGTTTTTT
NA,TRBV6-1,TRBJ2-3,NA,CASSVAGVTDTQYF,TGTGCCAGCAGTGTGGCAGGGGTCACAGATACGCAGTATTTT
TRBD1,TRBV4-1,TRBJ1-5,few,CASSPGQGGEPQHF,TGCGCCAGCAGCCCCGGACAGGGTGGCGAGCCCCAGCATTTT
TRBD2,TRBV4-2,TRBJ2-1,once,CASSQDRSGGVQFF,TGTGCCAGCAGCCAAGATCGTAGCGGGGGGGTCCAGTTCTTC
NA,TRBV7-9,TRBJ1-6,NA,CASSLLVYDSPLHF,TGTGCCAGCAGCTTATTGGTCTATGATTCACCCCTCCACTTT
NA,TRBV18,TRBJ1-2,once,CASSPEQAAGYTF,TGTGCCAGCTCACCGGAACAGGCTGCTGGCTACACCTTC
NA,TRBV5-1,TRBJ1-3,NA,CASSLVSGISSGNTIYF,TGCGCCAGCAGCTTGGTGTCAGGGATCAGCTCTGGAAACACCATATATTTT
NA,TRBV6-5,TRBJ2-5,once,CASSKGTLQETQYF,TGTGCCAGCAGCAAGGGGACACTCCAAGAGACCCAGTACTTC
NA,TRBV25-1,TRBJ1-4,NA,CASSTLGTVNEKLFF,TGTGCCAGCAGTACCCTCGGGACTGTTAATGAAAAACTGTTTTTT
NA,TRBV9,TRBJ2-2,NA,CASSVTGTGELFF,TGTGCCAGCAGCGTAACGGGCACCGGGGAGCTGTTTTTT
TRBD2,TRBV9,TRBJ2-3,NA,CASSTSGAGDTQYF,TGTGCCAGCAGCACTAGCGGGGCCGGAGATACGCAGTATTTT
NA,TRBV18,TRBJ2-3,once,CASSPGGVGVTDTQYF,TGTGCCAGCTCACCAGGAGGGGTTGGAGTCACAGATACGCAGTATTTT